This entry is about one TCR beta chain. The method was immunoSEQ multiplex PCR; TCRdb's version includes in-frame clones alone and lacks a portion of them. This sample yields about 270,000 clones, of which about 88% are seen a single time; less than 3% belongs to the top ten. Assignment of participants to cohorts was predicated upon participant-reported clinical history. The study counted Cohort 3 donors as recovered given two negative PCRs, clearance, or symptom resolution. The V gene's germline CDR1 is LGHDT and CDR2 YNNKEL (reference sequence). This CDR3 spans 15 amino acids. With 0 bases removed from V and 0 bases from J, the gap between germline ends came to 9 bases. These data are taken from a study of blood T cell repertoires in COVID-19.

The source of this sequence is a woman aged 45-65 years who had recovered from COVID-19. The rearrangement uses TRBV3-1 (or the pseudogene TRBV3-2) and TRBJ2-7; D is perhaps TRBD1 (5 bases). Sequences were obtained from PBMCs or T cells enriched from blood (not recorded which). The CDR3 region is CASSQEDRSSYEQYF. In nucleotides, the CDR3 is TGTGCCAGCAGCCAAGAAGACAGAAGCTCCTACGAGCAGTACTTC.